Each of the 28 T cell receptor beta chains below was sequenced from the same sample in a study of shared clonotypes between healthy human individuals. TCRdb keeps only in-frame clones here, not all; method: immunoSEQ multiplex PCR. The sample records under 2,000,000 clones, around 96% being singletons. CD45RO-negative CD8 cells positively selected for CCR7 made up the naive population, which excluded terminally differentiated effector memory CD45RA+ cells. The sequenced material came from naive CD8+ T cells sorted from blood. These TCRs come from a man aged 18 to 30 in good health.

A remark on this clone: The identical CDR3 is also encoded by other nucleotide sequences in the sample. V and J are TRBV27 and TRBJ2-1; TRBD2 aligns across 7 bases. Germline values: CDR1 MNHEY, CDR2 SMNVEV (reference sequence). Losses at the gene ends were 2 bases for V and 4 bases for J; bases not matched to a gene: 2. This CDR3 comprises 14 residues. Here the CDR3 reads CASSLTGGYNEQFF. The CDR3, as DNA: TGTGCCAGCAGTTTAACGGGGGGTTACAATGAGCAGTTCTTC.

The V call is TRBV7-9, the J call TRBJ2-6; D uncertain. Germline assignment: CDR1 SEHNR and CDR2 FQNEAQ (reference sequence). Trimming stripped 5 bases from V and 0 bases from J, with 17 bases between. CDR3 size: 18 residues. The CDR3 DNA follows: TGTGCCAGCAGCCCCGAGGCGTATCATAACTCTGGGGCCAACGTCCTGACTTTC. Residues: CASSPEAYHNSGANVLTF.

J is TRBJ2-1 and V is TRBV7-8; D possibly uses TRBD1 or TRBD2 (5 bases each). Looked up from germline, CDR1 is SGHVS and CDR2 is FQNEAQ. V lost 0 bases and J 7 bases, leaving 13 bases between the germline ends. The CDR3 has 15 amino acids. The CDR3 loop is CASSLARGEVNEQFF. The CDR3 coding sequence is TGTGCCAGCAGCTTAGCGAGGGGTGAGGTGAATGAGCAGTTCTTC.

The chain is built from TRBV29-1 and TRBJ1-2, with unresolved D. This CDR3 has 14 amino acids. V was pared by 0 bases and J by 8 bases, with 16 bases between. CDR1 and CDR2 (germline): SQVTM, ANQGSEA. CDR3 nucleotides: TGCAGCGTTGAAGAACCCTCAAAGGGATGGGGCTACACCTTC. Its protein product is CSVEEPSKGWGYTF.

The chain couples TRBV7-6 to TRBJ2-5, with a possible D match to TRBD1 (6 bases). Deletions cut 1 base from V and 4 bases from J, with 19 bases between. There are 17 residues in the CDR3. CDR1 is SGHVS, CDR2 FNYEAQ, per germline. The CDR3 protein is CASSLGPGDMFGETQYF. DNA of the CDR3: TGTGCCAGCAGCTTAGGTCCAGGGGACATGTTCGGAGAGACCCAGTACTTC. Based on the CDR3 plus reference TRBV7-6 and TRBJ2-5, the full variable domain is GAGVSQSPRYKVTKRGQDVALRCDPISGHVSLYWYRQALGQGPEFLTYFNYEAQQDKSGLPNDRFSAERPEGSISTLTIQRTEQRDSAMYRCASSLGPGDMFGETQYFGPGTRLLVL.

CDR3 nucleotides: TGTGCCAGCAGCCCTACAGGGGAGGGCTACACCTTC. This sequence encodes CASSPTGEGYTF. The chain has TRBV6-5 and TRBJ1-2; 7 nucleotides agree with TRBD1. CDR3 length equals 12 residues. Trimming cost V 6 bases and J 8 bases; bases outside gene matches: 6. Germline CDR1 and CDR2: MNHEY and SVGAGI.

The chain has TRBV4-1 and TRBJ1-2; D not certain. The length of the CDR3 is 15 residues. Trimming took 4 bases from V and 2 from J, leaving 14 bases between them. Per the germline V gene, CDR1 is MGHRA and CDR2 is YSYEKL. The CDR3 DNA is TGCGCCAGCAGCCTCACTGGCGGAACCAACTATGGCTACACCTTC. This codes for CASSLTGGTNYGYTF.

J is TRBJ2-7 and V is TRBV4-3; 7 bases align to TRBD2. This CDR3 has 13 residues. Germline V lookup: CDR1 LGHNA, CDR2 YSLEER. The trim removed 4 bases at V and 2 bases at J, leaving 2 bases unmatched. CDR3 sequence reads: CASSPGGAYEQYF. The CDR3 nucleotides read TGCGCCAGCAGCCCGGGGGGAGCCTACGAGCAGTACTTC.

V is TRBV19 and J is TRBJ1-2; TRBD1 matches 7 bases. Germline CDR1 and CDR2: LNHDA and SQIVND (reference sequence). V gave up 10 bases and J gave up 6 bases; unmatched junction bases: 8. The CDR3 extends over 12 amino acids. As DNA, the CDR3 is TGTGCCACTTCCCCACAGGGGCATGGCTACACCTTC. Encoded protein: CATSPQGHGYTF. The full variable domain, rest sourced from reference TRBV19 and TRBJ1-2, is DGGITQSPKYLFRKEGQNVTLSCEQNLNHDAMYWYRQDPGQGLRLIYYSQIVNDFQKGDIAEGYSVSREKKESFPLTVTSAQKNPTAFYLCATSPQGHGYTFGSGTRLTVV.

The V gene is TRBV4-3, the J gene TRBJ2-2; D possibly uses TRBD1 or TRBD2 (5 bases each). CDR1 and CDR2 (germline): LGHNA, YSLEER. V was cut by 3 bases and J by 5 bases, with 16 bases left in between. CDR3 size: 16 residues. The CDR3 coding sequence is TGCGCCAGCAGCCAGGGTATGGGGACCCCAACCGGGGAGCTGTTTTTT. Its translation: CASSQGMGTPTGELFF.

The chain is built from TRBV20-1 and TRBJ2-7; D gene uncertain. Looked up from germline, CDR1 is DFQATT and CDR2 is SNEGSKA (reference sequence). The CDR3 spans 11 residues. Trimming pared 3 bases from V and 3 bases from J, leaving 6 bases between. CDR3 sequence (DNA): TGCAGTGCTAGTTTCGACTACGAGCAGTACTTC. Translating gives CSASFDYEQYF.

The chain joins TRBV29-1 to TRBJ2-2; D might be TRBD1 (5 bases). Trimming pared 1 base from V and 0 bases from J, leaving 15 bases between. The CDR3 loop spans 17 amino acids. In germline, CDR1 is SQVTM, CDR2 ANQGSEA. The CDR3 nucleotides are TGCAGCGTTGAAGTCCCTCGGGCAGGGCCGAACACCGGGGAGCTGTTTTTT. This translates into CSVEVPRAGPNTGELFF.

The CDR3 loop reads CASSERGAGGANTEAFF. Here the CDR3 DNA reads TGTGCCAGCAGTGAAAGGGGGGCTGGTGGGGCGAACACTGAAGCTTTCTTT. The gene calls are TRBV6-1 and TRBJ1-1; TRBD1 is a possible D gene (6 bases). In germline, CDR1 is MNHNS, CDR2 SASEGT. The CDR3 consists of 17 residues. The V end was cut by 2 bases, the J end by 1 base, with 17 bases between.

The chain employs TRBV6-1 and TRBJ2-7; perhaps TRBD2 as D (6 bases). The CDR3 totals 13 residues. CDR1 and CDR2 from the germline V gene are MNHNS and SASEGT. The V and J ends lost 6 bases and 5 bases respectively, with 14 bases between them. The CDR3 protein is CASRLEGRNEQYF. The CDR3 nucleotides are TGTGCCAGCAGACTGGAGGGGCGCAACGAGCAGTACTTC.

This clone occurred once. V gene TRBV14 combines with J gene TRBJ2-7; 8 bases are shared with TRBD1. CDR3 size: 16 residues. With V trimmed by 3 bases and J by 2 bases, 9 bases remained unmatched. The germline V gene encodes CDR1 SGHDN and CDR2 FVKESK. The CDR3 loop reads CASSQGRTGSTYEQYF. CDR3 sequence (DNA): TGTGCCAGCAGCCAGGGCAGGACAGGGAGTACCTACGAGCAGTACTTC.

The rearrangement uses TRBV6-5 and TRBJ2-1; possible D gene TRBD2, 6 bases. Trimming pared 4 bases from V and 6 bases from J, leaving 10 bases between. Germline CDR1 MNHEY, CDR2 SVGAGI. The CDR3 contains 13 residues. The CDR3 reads CASSSLGGNEQFF. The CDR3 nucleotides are TGTGCCAGCAGTTCCCTCGGGGGCAATGAGCAGTTCTTC.

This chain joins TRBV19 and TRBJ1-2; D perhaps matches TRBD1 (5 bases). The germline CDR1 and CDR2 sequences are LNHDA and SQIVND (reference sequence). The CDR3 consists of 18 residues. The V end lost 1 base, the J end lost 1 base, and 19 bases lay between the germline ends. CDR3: CASSIALRDGFINYGYTF. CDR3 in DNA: TGTGCCAGTAGTATAGCCCTTCGGGACGGTTTTATTAACTATGGCTACACCTTC.

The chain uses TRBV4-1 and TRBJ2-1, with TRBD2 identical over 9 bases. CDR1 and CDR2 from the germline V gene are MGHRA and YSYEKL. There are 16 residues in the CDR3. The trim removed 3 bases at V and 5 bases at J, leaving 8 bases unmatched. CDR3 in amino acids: CASSHSLAGANNEQFF. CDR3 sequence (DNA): TGCGCCAGCAGCCATAGTTTAGCGGGAGCTAACAATGAGCAGTTCTTC.

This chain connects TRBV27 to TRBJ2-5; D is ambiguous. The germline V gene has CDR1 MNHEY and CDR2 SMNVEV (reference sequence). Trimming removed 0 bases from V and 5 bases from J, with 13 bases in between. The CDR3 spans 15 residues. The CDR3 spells CASSLSFRFGETQYF. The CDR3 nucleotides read TGTGCCAGCAGTTTATCTTTCCGGTTTGGGGAGACCCAGTACTTC.

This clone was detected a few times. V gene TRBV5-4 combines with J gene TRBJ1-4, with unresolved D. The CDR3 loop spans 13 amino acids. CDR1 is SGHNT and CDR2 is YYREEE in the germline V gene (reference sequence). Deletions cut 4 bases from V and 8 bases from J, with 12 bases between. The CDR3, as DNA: TGTGCCAGCAGCGATACGCGAGGGGAAAAACTGTTTTTT. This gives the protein CASSDTRGEKLFF.

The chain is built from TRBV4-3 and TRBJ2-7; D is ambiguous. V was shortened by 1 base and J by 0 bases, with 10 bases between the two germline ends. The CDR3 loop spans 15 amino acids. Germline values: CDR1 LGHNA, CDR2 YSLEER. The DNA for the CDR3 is TGCGCCAGCAGCCAAGGGGTACAGCACTCCTACGAGCAGTACTTC. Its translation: CASSQGVQHSYEQYF.

CDR3 region: CASSPEYYSAVPGPSEQYF. The CDR3 DNA reads as TGTGCCAGCAGCCCCGAATACTACTCAGCCGTTCCGGGCCCTAGTGAGCAGTACTTC. The V call is TRBV4-2, the J call TRBJ2-7; D gene unclear. Germline CDR1 LGHNA, CDR2 YNFKEQ. Trimming shortened V by 4 bases and J by 7 bases, and 32 bases separated the two germline ends. The CDR3 is 19 residues long.

This chain's CDR3 is CASSGFGGGPMNTEAFF. The CDR3 DNA reads TGTGCCAGCAGTGGTTTCGGTGGAGGGCCCATGAACACTGAAGCTTTCTTT. The chain carries TRBV2 and TRBJ1-1; the D is unclear. The germline gives CDR1 SNHLY, CDR2 FYNNEI. Trimming took 4 bases from V and 0 from J, leaving 18 bases between them. This CDR3 comprises 17 residues.

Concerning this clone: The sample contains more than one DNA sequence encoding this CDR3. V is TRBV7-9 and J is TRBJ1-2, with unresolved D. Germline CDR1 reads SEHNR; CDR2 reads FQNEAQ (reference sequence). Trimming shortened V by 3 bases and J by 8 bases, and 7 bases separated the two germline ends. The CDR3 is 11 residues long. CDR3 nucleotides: TGTGCCAGCAGCTTGGGTGGAGGCTACACCTTC. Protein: CASSLGGGYTF.

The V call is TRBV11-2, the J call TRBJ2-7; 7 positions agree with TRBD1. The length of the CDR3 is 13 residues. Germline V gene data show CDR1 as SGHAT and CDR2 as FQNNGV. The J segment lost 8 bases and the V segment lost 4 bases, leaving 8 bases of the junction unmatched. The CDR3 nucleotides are TGTGCCAGCAGCTCCCTACAGGGGCCTAAGCAGTACTTC. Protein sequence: CASSSLQGPKQYF.

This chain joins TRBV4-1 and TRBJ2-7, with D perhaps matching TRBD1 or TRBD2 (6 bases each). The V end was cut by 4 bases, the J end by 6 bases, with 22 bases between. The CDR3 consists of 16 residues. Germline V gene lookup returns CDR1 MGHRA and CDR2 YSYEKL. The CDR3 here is CASSPSVQEGVGEQYF. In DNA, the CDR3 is TGCGCCAGCAGCCCCTCCGTTCAGGAGGGGGTGGGCGAGCAGTACTTC.

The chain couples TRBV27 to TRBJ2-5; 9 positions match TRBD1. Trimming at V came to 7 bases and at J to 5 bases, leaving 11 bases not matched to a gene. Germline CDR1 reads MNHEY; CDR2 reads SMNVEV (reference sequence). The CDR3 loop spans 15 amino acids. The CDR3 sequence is CASTGVGQGSETQYF. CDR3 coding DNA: TGTGCCAGCACGGGGGTGGGACAGGGTTCGGAGACCCAGTACTTC.

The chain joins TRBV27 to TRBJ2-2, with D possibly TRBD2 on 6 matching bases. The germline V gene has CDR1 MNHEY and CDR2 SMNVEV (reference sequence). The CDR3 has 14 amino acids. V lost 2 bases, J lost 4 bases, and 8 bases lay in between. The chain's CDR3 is CASSLGEVTGELFF. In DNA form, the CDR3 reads TGTGCCAGCAGTTTAGGGGAGGTCACCGGGGAGCTGTTTTTT.